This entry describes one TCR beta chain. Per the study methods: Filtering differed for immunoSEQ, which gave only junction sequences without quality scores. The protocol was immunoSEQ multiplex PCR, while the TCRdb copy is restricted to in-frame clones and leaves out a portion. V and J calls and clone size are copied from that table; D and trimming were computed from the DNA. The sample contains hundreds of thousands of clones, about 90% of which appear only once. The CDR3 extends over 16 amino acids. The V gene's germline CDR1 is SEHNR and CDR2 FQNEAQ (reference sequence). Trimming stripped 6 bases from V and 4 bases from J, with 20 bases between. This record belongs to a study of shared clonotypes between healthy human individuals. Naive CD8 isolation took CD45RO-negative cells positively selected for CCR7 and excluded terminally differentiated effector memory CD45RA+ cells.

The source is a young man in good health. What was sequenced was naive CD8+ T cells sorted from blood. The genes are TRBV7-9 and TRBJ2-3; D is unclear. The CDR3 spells CASRLLSGKFADTQYF. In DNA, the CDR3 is TGTGCCAGCAGATTACTCTCGGGTAAATTCGCAGATACGCAGTATTTT.